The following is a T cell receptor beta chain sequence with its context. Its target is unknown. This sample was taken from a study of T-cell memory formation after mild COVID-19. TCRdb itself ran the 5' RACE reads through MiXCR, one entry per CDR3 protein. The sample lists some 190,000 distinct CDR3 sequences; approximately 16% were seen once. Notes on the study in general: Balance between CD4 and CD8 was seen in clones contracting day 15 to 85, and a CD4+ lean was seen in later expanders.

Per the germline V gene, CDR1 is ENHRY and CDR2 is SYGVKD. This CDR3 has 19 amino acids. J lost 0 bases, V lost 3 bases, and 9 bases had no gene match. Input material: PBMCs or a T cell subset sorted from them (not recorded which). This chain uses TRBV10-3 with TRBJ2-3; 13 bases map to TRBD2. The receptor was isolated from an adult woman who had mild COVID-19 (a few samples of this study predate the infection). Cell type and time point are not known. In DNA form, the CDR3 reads TGTGCCATCAGTGAAGCGACTAGCGGGGGGTTGTCTAGCACAGATACGCAGTATTTT. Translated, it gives CAISEATSGGLSSTDTQYF.